This T cell receptor beta chain came from a study of shared clonotypes between healthy human individuals. Broader study findings: Naive subsets generally had larger estimated richness than memory subsets.

Regarding this clone: Its specificity is unknown.

Genomic DNA from each subset was divided evenly over several immunoSEQ plates. Replicate PCRs from sorted subsets contained around 200 ng DNA, which is 30,000 to 35,000 T cell genomes. Here immunoSEQ multiplex PCR was the method, and the copy in TCRdb shows in-frame clones only, minus some. This sample has 850,000 to 1,100,000 clones; roughly 77% occur once, and the top ten carry about 0.89%. Naive CD4+ cells were CD45RA-selected; the remaining cells were memory. The germline V and J ends were trimmed by 2 bases and 6 bases, with 13 bases remaining between them. The CDR3 runs 14 residues. Germline V lookup: CDR1 SNHLY, CDR2 FYNNEI.

The chain employs TRBV2 and TRBJ1-1; D may be TRBD1 (6 bases). Sequenced input: memory CD4+ T cells from PBMCs. Subset meaning: CD45RA-negative fraction. The sequence derives from a man aged 18-30 years in good health. Some clones in this sample may be carry-over from other donors' samples. The CDR3 DNA follows: TGTGCCAGCAGTGAATGGGGGCGCGAGGCTGAAGCTTTCTTT. Amino acid sequence: CASSEWGREAEAFF. Using reference TRBV2 and TRBJ1-1 for the parts outside the CDR3, the full variable domain is EPEVTQTPSHQVTQMGQEVILRCVPISNHLYFYWYRQILGQKVEFLVSFYNNEISEKSEIFDDQFSVERPDGSNFTLKIRSTKLEDSAMYFCASSEWGREAEAFFGQGTRLTVV.